These 16 T cell receptor beta chains were sequenced from one sample in a study of naive and memory T cell subsets. The library had UMIs added by 3' ligation of an oligonucleotide to TCR cDNA. Ligated cDNA underwent four rounds of PCR with nested alpha and beta constant region primers and SP2. TCRdb independently ran MiXCR on the 5' RACE reads; one entry per CDR3 protein. The table has roughly 48,000 distinct CDR3 sequences, 4% to 5% seen once. Receptors originate from a female donor in good health.

In its sample, this clonotype was seen many times. The V call is TRBV6-5, the J call TRBJ1-2; possible D gene TRBD1, 5 bases. The ends were cut back, 4 bases at V and 3 bases at J, with 9 bases in the middle. CDR3 size: 13 residues. Per germline, CDR1 MNHEY and CDR2 SVGAGI. CDR3 DNA: TGTGCCAGCAGTTCGACAGCCTACTATGGCTACACCTTC. Protein sequence: CASSSTAYYGYTF.

This clonotype was found many times. The chain is built from TRBV12-3 or TRBV12-4 and TRBJ2-1; weak D call: TRBD1 (5 bases). This CDR3 has 16 residues. Trimming left V 7 bases short and J 0 bases short, with 16 bases between. The CDR3 loop is CASTRAAPSSYNEQFF. CDR3 coding DNA: TGTGCCAGCACCAGGGCGGCACCGAGCTCCTACAATGAGCAGTTCTTC.

V is TRBV6-5 and J is TRBJ2-1; maybe TRBD1 (5 bases). CDR3 length: 15 amino acids. In germline, CDR1 is MNHEY, CDR2 SVGAGI. The V end was cut by 5 bases, the J end by 6 bases, with 17 bases between. CDR3 sequence reads: CASSTPLGQTNEQFF. Here the CDR3 DNA reads TGTGCCAGCAGTACCCCGTTGGGGCAGACCAATGAGCAGTTCTTC.

This clonotype was detected many times. The J gene is TRBJ2-3, the V gene TRBV14; D gene ambiguous. The CDR3 length is 13 residues. The germline V and J ends were trimmed by 1 base and 4 bases, with 6 bases remaining between them. Germline V gene sequence: CDR1 SGHDN, CDR2 FVKESK. CDR3 DNA sequence: TGTGCCAGCAGCCAAGGGGAAGCAGATACGCAGTATTTT. Protein: CASSQGEADTQYF.

This clonotype was counted ten times or more. V and J are TRBV6-5 and TRBJ2-7, with a possible D match to TRBD1 (6 bases). The CDR3 consists of 16 residues. Germline V CDR1 and CDR2: MNHEY, SVGAGI. Trimming removed 0 bases at V and 6 bases at J, with 18 bases between. CDR3 sequence (DNA): TGTGCCAGCAGTTACTCGTACCCAGGGGTTGGAGCCGAGCAGTACTTC. This encodes CASSYSYPGVGAEQYF.

This clonotype was observed many times. This chain joins TRBV9 and TRBJ2-1, with D perhaps matching TRBD2 (6 bases). The CDR3 length is 15 residues. Trimming left V 0 bases short and J 6 bases short, with 13 bases between. Looked up from germline, CDR1 is SGDLS and CDR2 is YYNGEE. Here the CDR3 reads CASSVGSGVGNEQFF. CDR3 nucleotides: TGTGCCAGCAGCGTAGGTTCGGGAGTCGGCAATGAGCAGTTCTTC.

This clonotype was seen a few times. The chain recombines TRBV13 with TRBJ1-3; D gene uncertain. The germline CDR1 and CDR2 sequences are PRHDT and FYEKMQ (reference sequence). Trimming stripped 2 bases from V and 0 bases from J, with 8 bases between. This CDR3 spans 15 amino acids. In DNA, the CDR3 is TGTGCCAGCAGCTTACGCGCGTTCTCTGGAAACACCATATATTTT. Its translation is CASSLRAFSGNTIYF.

This clonotype came up many times. The genes are TRBV4-1 and TRBJ2-3, with no clear D. V was shortened by 8 bases and J by 7 bases, with 4 bases between the two germline ends. In germline, CDR1 is MGHRA, CDR2 YSYEKL. The CDR3 extends over 9 amino acids. The CDR3 DNA reads as TGCGCCAGCGGCTATACGCAGTATTTT. Translated, it gives CASGYTQYF.

The chain recombines TRBV27 with TRBJ2-1; TRBD2 aligns across 10 bases. This CDR3 comprises 16 residues. The germline V gene encodes CDR1 MNHEY and CDR2 SMNVEV (reference sequence). Trimming at V came to 2 bases and at J to 7 bases, leaving 8 bases not matched to a gene. The CDR3 sequence is CASSLGKGTSVNEQFF. The CDR3 DNA is TGTGCCAGCAGTTTAGGCAAAGGGACTAGCGTTAATGAGCAGTTCTTC.

This clonotype was counted ten times or more. V is TRBV24-1 and J is TRBJ2-2; 9 bases fit TRBD2. The germline V gene encodes CDR1 KGHDR and CDR2 SFDVKD. The CDR3 covers 18 residues. Germline trimming cut 9 bases from V and 0 bases from J; bases unmatched to any gene: 13. CDR3 sequence (DNA): TGTGCCACCTCCCGCGCGGGTAGCGGGAGAGCGAACACCGGGGAGCTGTTTTTT. This gives the protein CATSRAGSGRANTGELFF.

This clonotype was seen ten or more times. V is TRBV20-1 and J is TRBJ2-7, with D possibly being TRBD1 or TRBD2 (5 bases each). V lost 3 bases and J 0 bases, leaving 12 bases between the germline ends. The germline gives CDR1 DFQATT, CDR2 SNEGSKA (reference sequence). This CDR3 contains 14 residues. CDR3 sequence reads: CSASRDANSYEQYF. In nucleotides, the CDR3 is TGCAGTGCTAGTCGGGACGCCAACTCCTACGAGCAGTACTTC.

This clonotype was observed many times. V and J are TRBV5-1 and TRBJ1-4, with D uncertain. Trimming took off 0 bases at V and 4 bases at J, with 7 bases between the two ends. Germline lookup yields CDR1 SGHRS and CDR2 YFSETQ. The CDR3 runs 14 residues. The CDR3 coding sequence is TGCGCCAGCAGCTTGGACAGCCATAATGAAAAACTGTTTTTT. This translates into CASSLDSHNEKLFF.

The table lists this clonotype with many counts. The rearrangement uses TRBV19 and TRBJ2-1, with 10 bases matching TRBD2. V lost 1 base and J lost 8; bases outside the gene matches: 5. The CDR3 has 15 residues. Germline V lookup: CDR1 LNHDA, CDR2 SQIVND (reference sequence). The CDR3 reads CASSIGLAGVDEQFF. CDR3 sequence (DNA): TGTGCCAGTAGTATAGGCCTAGCGGGAGTTGATGAGCAGTTCTTC.

Concerning this clonotype itself: The junction does not match germline at one end; this may be a read error. The rearrangement joins TRBV18 to TRBJ2-1, with 7 nucleotides matching TRBD2. From germline, CDR1 is KGHSH and CDR2 LQKENI. This CDR3 contains 17 residues. In DNA, the CDR3 is TGTACCAGCTCACCACTTTCCCTAGCGGAAAACCACAATGAGCAGTTCTTC. Amino acids: CTSSPLSLAENHNEQFF.

This clonotype was detected many times. The chain employs TRBV20-1 and TRBJ2-1; 8 positions agree with TRBD1. The ends lost 5 bases at V and 4 bases at J; junction bases unmatched: 4. From germline, CDR1 is DFQATT and CDR2 SNEGSKA (reference sequence). The CDR3 has 13 amino acids. CDR3 region: CSAGDRRYNEQFF. CDR3 nucleotide sequence: TGCAGTGCTGGGGACAGGCGATACAATGAGCAGTTCTTC.

This clonotype was picked up many times. V gene TRBV29-1 combines with J gene TRBJ2-7, with TRBD1 identical over 7 bases. This CDR3 contains 13 residues. Germline loops: CDR1 SQVTM, CDR2 ANQGSEA. Losses at the gene ends were 1 base for V and 2 bases for J; bases not matched to a gene: 2. CDR3 loop: CSVEGQGTYEQYF. The CDR3 region has the DNA TGCAGCGTTGAAGGACAGGGAACCTACGAGCAGTACTTC.